This entry is about one TCR beta chain. The table came from immunoSEQ multiplex PCR; TCRdb's copy has only in-frame clones and leaves some out. The sample holds 7,000 to 8,000 clones; 70% to 90% are singletons and the top ten take approximately 6.5%. The sample is drawn from a study of T cell clonotyping in hematopoietic cell transplantation. Stated time point: recipient sample about 28 days before transplant, after cytoreduction. The V end was cut by 1 base, the J end by 1 base, with 19 bases between. This CDR3 contains 18 residues. CDR1 and CDR2 from the germline V gene are SGHVS and FQNEAQ. Sequenced material: peripheral blood mononuclear cells, taken before stem cell transplant. The origin of this receptor is a man between 60 and 75 years old with acute myeloid leukemia. Some clones in this sample may be carry-over from other donors' samples. V gene TRBV7-8 combines with J gene TRBJ1-1; D perhaps matches TRBD1 (6 bases). DNA of the CDR3: TGTGCCAGCAGCTTAGACAAAACAGGGTGGATAGGGAACACTGAAGCTTTCTTT. Its translation: CASSLDKTGWIGNTEAFF.